This record concerns one T cell receptor beta chain sequence. The data were taken from a study of shared clonotypes between healthy human individuals. The germline V gene encodes CDR1 MDHEN and CDR2 SYDVKM. Deletions cut 2 bases from V and 6 bases from J, with 11 bases between. The CDR3 loop spans 14 amino acids. The data were produced by immunoSEQ multiplex PCR, yet TCRdb's version contains in-frame clones alone and is incomplete. The data contain hundreds of thousands of clones, about 80% of them singletons. The receptor was derived from a woman in her thirties or forties in good health. Some clones in this sample may be carry-over from other donors' samples. The sequencing sample was made of PBMCs. The chain links TRBV28 to TRBJ1-5; D ambiguous. CDR3 sequence (DNA): TGTGCCAGCAGTTTAGGGGAAGAGAGTCAGCCCCAGCATTTT. Translating it yields CASSLGEESQPQHF.